The 25 T cell receptor beta chains below come from one sample, sequenced in a study of persistence of HIV-infected CD4 T cells (dated by TCRdb to 2019 to 2021). The immunoSEQ hsTCRB assay version 4, run in survey mode, was used to sequence TCRbeta repertoires from genomic DNA. TCRdb's version of the immuneACCESS table is confined to in-frame rearrangements and falls short of the full clone set. An unresolved V gene accounts for under half of the shortfall where checked; the remainder is of unknown origin. The sample yields 35,000 to 40,000 clones; approximately 80% were counted once. The ten most abundant clones make up 1.6% of the sample. These receptors' antigens are unknown. The treatment or condition label, as the study defines it: suppressive antiretroviral therapy. Lysates of CMV-infected fibroblasts at about 9.5 ug/mL were used to stimulate the cells. Nonresponding CD40L-negative CD69-negative CD45RO-high memory CD4+ T cells were sorted as memory populations depleted of antigen-responding cells.

Material: CD4+ T cells sorted from PBMCs after approximately 19-hour stimulation, obtained from a patient who received antiretroviral therapy. According to the study, the label for this sample's cell subset or site signals: CD40L-CD69- CD45RO-high memory CD4 T cells not responding to CMV lysate. The source is an adult man with HIV who was CMV-seropositive.

The chain is built from TRBV4-1 and TRBJ1-1, with D perhaps matching TRBD1 (5 bases). Germline loops: CDR1 MGHRA, CDR2 YSYEKL. V shed 3 bases and J shed 10 bases, with 21 bases lying between them. The CDR3 runs to 15 residues. The CDR3 region has the DNA TGCGCCAGCAGCCAGGCCCTTACCGGGACCGTAGGAGCTTTCTTT. This gives the protein CASSQALTGTVGAFF.

DNA of the CDR3: TGTGCCAGCAGCCCCGAGGGGGCAGATACGCAGTATTTT. Protein product: CASSPEGADTQYF. The rearrangement uses TRBV13 and TRBJ2-3, with a tentative D call TRBD1 (6 bases). The CDR3 consists of 13 residues. V lost 5 bases and J lost 4, with 10 bases in between. Germline CDR1 is PRHDT and CDR2 is FYEKMQ (reference sequence).

The DNA for the CDR3 is TGTGCCAGCAGCATGGGGACAGGGTCGAATGAGCAGTTCTTC. It encodes CASSMGTGSNEQFF. The rearrangement joins TRBV4-2 to TRBJ2-1; 9 bases map to TRBD1. The CDR3 has 14 residues. V trimming: 5 bases; J trimming: 7 bases; junction bases outside the gene matches: 6. CDR1 is LGHNA, CDR2 YNFKEQ, per germline.

The rearrangement joins TRBV19 to TRBJ1-5; D gene uncertain. V lost 5 bases and J 8 bases, leaving 19 bases between the germline ends. CDR3 length equals 15 residues. CDR1 is LNHDA and CDR2 is SQIVND in the germline V gene (reference sequence). In DNA, the CDR3 is TGTGCCAGTAGTCCTACGGGGAGGGTCGGCGAGCCCCAGCATTTT. This gives the protein CASSPTGRVGEPQHF.

V is TRBV18 and J is TRBJ1-2; a possible D gene is TRBD1 (5 bases). Trimming cost V 2 bases and J 3 bases, with 7 bases left between them. Germline CDR1 and CDR2: KGHSH and LQKENI. The CDR3 covers 13 residues. CDR3 sequence (DNA): TGTGCCAGCTCACCAGGGGGGGACTATGGCTACACCTTC. Translation: CASSPGGDYGYTF.

The chain is built from TRBV12-3 or TRBV12-4 and TRBJ1-4; D is unclear. This CDR3 has 12 amino acids. V shed 4 bases and J shed 7 bases, with 7 bases lying between them. The CDR3 sequence: CASSWTGEKLFF. In nucleotides, the CDR3 is TGTGCCAGCAGTTGGACGGGTGAAAAACTGTTTTTT.

The chain employs TRBV7-9 and TRBJ2-3; 10 bases agree with TRBD2. With 4 bases clipped from V and 1 base from J, the junction kept 8 bases outside the gene matches. The CDR3 spans 17 residues. CDR1 and CDR2 from the germline V gene are SEHNR and FQNEAQ (reference sequence). CDR3 protein: CASSSPPLAGGTDTQYF. CDR3 bases: TGTGCCAGCAGCTCCCCGCCGCTAGCGGGGGGCACAGATACGCAGTATTTT.

The chain links TRBV7-9 to TRBJ1-4, with D perhaps matching TRBD1 (5 bases). CDR1 is SEHNR, CDR2 FQNEAQ, per germline (reference sequence). Trimming removed 3 bases from V and 5 bases from J, with 16 bases in between. This CDR3 is built from 16 residues. This CDR3 reads CASSFRGLRGNEKLFF. CDR3 nucleotides: TGTGCCAGCAGCTTTCGAGGACTCCGGGGGAATGAAAAACTGTTTTTT.

The chain uses TRBV19 and TRBJ2-2, with D uncertain. Germline-derived CDR1 and CDR2 are LNHDA and SQIVND (reference sequence). V shed 4 bases and J shed 4 bases, with 13 bases lying between them. The CDR3 length is 15 residues. The CDR3 region is CASSTLLSSTGELFF. In nucleotides, the CDR3 is TGTGCCAGTAGTACCCTCCTTAGCAGCACCGGGGAGCTGTTTTTT.

This CDR3 reads CASSQDRTSGGGDTQYF. CDR3 bases: TGTGCCAGCAGCCAAGATAGGACTAGCGGGGGTGGGGATACGCAGTATTTT. This chain joins TRBV4-2 and TRBJ2-3, with 13 positions matching TRBD2. Germline V gene data show CDR1 as LGHNA and CDR2 as YNFKEQ. The CDR3 is 17 residues long. V trimming: 0 bases; J trimming: 6 bases; junction bases outside the gene matches: 6.

The chain's CDR3 is CASGSVSSNQPQHF. The CDR3 nucleotides are TGTGCCAGCGGAAGTGTCTCTAGCAATCAGCCCCAGCATTTT. The chain recombines TRBV2 with TRBJ1-5; no definite D call. The CDR3 consists of 14 residues. In germline, CDR1 is SNHLY, CDR2 FYNNEI. Trimming stripped 8 bases from V and 0 bases from J, with 11 bases between.

This chain links TRBV14 with TRBJ1-2; D possibly corresponds to TRBD1 (6 bases). Trimming removed 0 bases from V and 5 bases from J, with 13 bases in between. Germline V gene lookup returns CDR1 SGHDN and CDR2 FVKESK. The CDR3 covers 15 residues. The CDR3 reads CASSQDLRGTYGYTF. CDR3 nucleotide sequence: TGTGCCAGCAGCCAAGATTTAAGGGGGACGTATGGCTACACCTTC. Looking up the rest from reference TRBV14 and TRBJ1-2 gives the full variable domain: EAGVTQFPSHSVIEKGQTVTLRCDPISGHDNLYWYRRVMGKEIKFLLHFVKESKQDESGMPNNRFLAERTGGTYSTLKVQPAELEDSGVYFCASSQDLRGTYGYTFGSGTRLTVV.

Here the CDR3 DNA reads TGTGCCTGGAGCCTACGGGGTAATCAGCCCCAGCATTTT. This encodes CAWSLRGNQPQHF. This rearrangement joins TRBV30 to TRBJ1-5; D is undetermined. This CDR3 has 13 residues. Germline CDR1 reads GTSNPN; CDR2 reads SVGIG (reference sequence). Trimming pared 3 bases from V and 4 bases from J, leaving 10 bases between.

The chain employs TRBV24-1 and TRBJ2-3, with TRBD2 matching 7 bases. The CDR3 sequence is 16 residues long. Germline assignment: CDR1 KGHDR and CDR2 SFDVKD. The trim removed 6 bases at V and 0 bases at J, leaving 8 bases unmatched. For the CDR3, the DNA is TGTGCCACCAGTAAATTGGGGGGGGGTAGCACAGATACGCAGTATTTT. It encodes CATSKLGGGSTDTQYF.

The rearrangement links TRBV6-6 to TRBJ2-1, with D maybe TRBD2 (6 bases). This CDR3 has 15 amino acids. V lost 6 bases and J 0 bases, leaving 12 bases between the germline ends. Germline loops: CDR1 MNHNY, CDR2 SVGAGI (reference sequence). DNA for the CDR3: TGTGCCAGCAGGACGGGGGTCGGCTCCTACAATGAGCAGTTCTTC. Translating it yields CASRTGVGSYNEQFF.

This chain links TRBV5-6 with TRBJ1-6; TRBD1 is a possible D gene (6 bases). The V end lost 2 bases, the J end lost 10 bases, and 13 bases lay between the germline ends. This CDR3 is built from 14 residues. Germline CDR1 is SGHDT and CDR2 is YYEEEE. The CDR3 DNA sequence: TGTGCCAGCAGCTTAAGGGACACGGACTCACCCCTCCACTTT. It encodes CASSLRDTDSPLHF.

J is TRBJ2-3 and V is TRBV4-1, with 15 bases identical to TRBD2. The ends lost 4 bases at V and 0 bases at J; junction bases unmatched: 5. The germline gives CDR1 MGHRA, CDR2 YSYEKL. This CDR3 contains 18 residues. CDR3 sequence: CASSPFGTSGGSTDTQYF. DNA for the CDR3: TGCGCCAGCAGCCCCTTCGGGACTAGCGGGGGGAGCACAGATACGCAGTATTTT.

The V and J genes are TRBV5-1 and TRBJ1-1, with D possibly being TRBD1 (5 bases). The CDR3 runs 15 residues. Between the trimmed V and J ends, which lost 3 bases and 1 base, there was a span of 13 bases. Germline CDR1 SGHRS, CDR2 YFSETQ. This CDR3 is CASSSGWGSNTEAFF. DNA for the CDR3: TGCGCCAGCAGCTCTGGATGGGGGTCGAACACTGAAGCTTTCTTT.

The rearrangement joins TRBV2 to TRBJ1-2; a possible D gene is TRBD1 (5 bases). In germline, CDR1 is SNHLY, CDR2 FYNNEI. V was cut by 6 bases and J by 6 bases, with 17 bases left in between. The CDR3 totals 14 residues. CDR3 loop: CASRPLVRDHGYTF. CDR3 DNA: TGTGCCAGCAGACCCCTCGTGAGGGACCATGGCTACACCTTC.

This chain joins TRBV5-5 and TRBJ2-7; D gene uncertain. Germline V gene data show CDR1 as SGHKS and CDR2 as YYEKEE (reference sequence). The CDR3 is 16 amino acids. The V end lost 0 bases, the J end lost 4 bases, and 17 bases lay between the germline ends. The CDR3 loop is CASSLGGHLGMYEQYF. The CDR3 nucleotides are TGTGCCAGCAGCTTGGGTGGGCACCTCGGAATGTACGAGCAGTACTTC.

The V gene is TRBV5-1, the J gene TRBJ2-1, with a tentative D call TRBD1 (7 bases). Germline V CDR1 and CDR2: SGHRS, YFSETQ. The V end lost 3 bases, the J end lost 6 bases, and 19 bases lay between the germline ends. The CDR3 is 16 amino acids. The CDR3 DNA follows: TGCGCCAGCAGCTCAACCTACAGGGGAGGTGCCAATGAGCAGTTCTTC. This translates into CASSSTYRGGANEQFF.

The chain couples TRBV10-3 to TRBJ1-2; the D is unclear. Trimming took 6 bases from V and 3 from J, leaving 8 bases between them. CDR1 and CDR2 from the germline V gene are ENHRY and SYGVKD. The CDR3 consists of 12 residues. CDR3 bases: TGTGCCATCAGCGGCACAGACTATGGCTACACCTTC. Translation gives CAISGTDYGYTF.

The gene calls are TRBV3-1 (or the pseudogene TRBV3-2) and TRBJ2-3; D is uncertain. Trimming cost V 0 bases and J 6 bases, with 7 bases left between them. The CDR3 spans 13 residues. Germline assignment: CDR1 LGHDT and CDR2 YNNKEL (reference sequence). The CDR3, as DNA: TGTGCCAGCAGCCAAGAGCCACGGGATACGCAGTATTTT. It encodes CASSQEPRDTQYF.

V usage is TRBV20-1 and J usage is TRBJ1-1, with no clear D. The V gene's germline CDR1 is DFQATT and CDR2 SNEGSKA (reference sequence). Trimming left V 4 bases short and J 8 bases short, with 11 bases between. The CDR3 spans 11 residues. The CDR3 loop reads CSANPFSEAFF. The CDR3 nucleotides are TGCAGTGCTAACCCGTTTTCGGAAGCTTTCTTT.

This sequence joins TRBV2 and TRBJ2-1; 7 bases fit TRBD1. CDR3 length: 18 amino acids. The junction had 18 bases not matched to a gene; V was cut back by 7 bases and J by 3 bases. Germline-derived CDR1 and CDR2 are SNHLY and FYNNEI. In DNA form, the CDR3 reads TGTGCCAGCACTCGAAGGGGCCTCCGAGGGGGCGTCTACAATGAGCAGTTCTTC. Its translation: CASTRRGLRGGVYNEQFF. The full variable domain, completed using reference TRBV2 and TRBJ2-1, is EPEVTQTPSHQVTQMGQEVILRCVPISNHLYFYWYRQILGQKVEFLVSFYNNEISEKSEIFDDQFSVERPDGSNFTLKIRSTKLEDSAMYFCASTRRGLRGGVYNEQFFGPGTRLTVL.